This is a list of T cell receptor beta chains from one sample in a study of sequential checkpoint blockade in melanoma. Clones were read by immunoSEQ multiplex PCR, and TCRdb kept only the in-frame ones, dropping some. The sample consists of under 50,000 clones, approximately 91% of them appearing once. The specimen comprised CD8+ T cells sorted from blood (inferred from file names), sampled from a patient given nivolumab and ipilimumab in sequence. The receptors were gathered from a human donor with melanoma. CDR3s include the opening cysteine and the closing phenylalanine or tryptophan. D genes are given only for firm matches. Size tells how often a clone was seen (once, few, many) or the class of an expanded clone, and some rows leave it out.

clone size | D gene | CDR3 length | J gene | V gene | CDR3 protein | CDR3 DNA
. | TRBD2 | 14 | TRBJ2-7 | TRBV28 | CASSLGGTAYEQYF | TGTGCCAGCAGTTTGGGGGGGACTGCCTACGAGCAGTACTTC
. | TRBD2 | 18 | TRBJ2-3 | TRBV27 | CASSLFSSGRATTDTQYF | TGTGCCAGCAGTTTATTCTCTAGCGGGAGGGCCACGACAGATACGCAGTATTTT
. | . | 16 | TRBJ2-3 | TRBV4-2 | CASSPPTPETADTQYF | TGTGCCAGCAGCCCCCCAACGCCGGAGACCGCAGATACGCAGTATTTT
. | . | 16 | TRBJ1-1 | TRBV4-1 | CASSQEAGLLNTEAFF | TGCGCCAGCAGCCAGGAGGCAGGACTCCTGAACACTGAGGCTTTCTTT
. | TRBD2 | 15 | TRBJ2-1 | TRBV10-3 | CAIRPGTSGINEQFF | TGTGCCATCAGACCCGGGACTAGCGGAATCAATGAGCAGTTCTTC
. | . | 14 | TRBJ1-1 | TRBV6-5 | CASSYSGGYTEAFF | TGTGCCAGCAGTTACTCCGGGGGGTATACTGAAGCTTTCTTT
. | TRBD2 | 18 | TRBJ2-5 | TRBV13 | CASSQGILSGGGQETQYF | TGTGCCAGCAGCCAAGGAATACTTAGCGGGGGGGGCCAAGAGACCCAGTACTTC
. | TRBD2 | 16 | TRBJ2-2 | TRBV27 | CASSSLAGGHTGELFF | TGTGCCAGCAGCTCCCTAGCGGGAGGTCACACCGGGGAGCTGTTTTTT
. | TRBD1 | 14 | TRBJ2-7 | TRBV27 | CASSFGDSSYEQYF | TGTGCCAGCAGTTTCGGGGACAGCTCCTACGAGCAGTACTTC
. | . | 14 | TRBJ2-6 | TRBV19 | CASSNNPGANVLTF | TGTGCCAGTAGTAACAATCCCGGGGCCAACGTCCTGACTTTC
. | TRBD1 | 15 | TRBJ2-2 | TRBV19 | CASSPRQGITGELFF | TGTGCCAGTAGTCCCCGACAGGGGATCACCGGGGAGCTGTTTTTT
. | TRBD2 | 14 | TRBJ2-7 | TRBV6-1 | CASSMGGDSYEQYF | TGTGCCAGCAGTATGGGAGGGGATTCCTACGAGCAGTACTTC
. | . | 12 | TRBJ2-7 | TRBV7-9 | CASSRQLLEQYF | TGTGCCAGCAGCCGACAGTTACTCGAGCAGTACTTC
. | . | 16 | TRBJ1-4 | TRBV5-6 | CASSLGGGAANEKLFF | TGTGCCAGCAGCTTGGGGGGGGGAGCGGCTAATGAAAAACTGTTTTTT
. | . | 13 | TRBJ1-1 | TRBV30 | CAWKGEMNTEAFF | TGTGCCTGGAAAGGAGAGATGAACACTGAAGCTTTCTTT
once | TRBD2 | 15 | TRBJ2-1 | TRBV7-9 | CASSLVSSGTDEQFF | TGTGCCAGCAGCTTAGTGTCTAGCGGGACAGATGAGCAGTTCTTC
. | . | 11 | TRBJ1-2 | TRBV30 | CAWSAELGYTF | TGTGCCTGGAGTGCGGAGCTGGGCTACACCTTC
. | TRBD1 | 16 | TRBJ1-3 | TRBV6-1 | CASSERGTGFWNTIYF | TGTGCCAGCAGTGAAAGGGGGACAGGGTTTTGGAACACCATATATTTT
. | . | 14 | TRBJ2-2 | TRBV27 | CASSFGMGTGELFF | TGTGCCAGCAGTTTCGGGATGGGCACCGGGGAGCTGTTTTTT
. | . | 15 | TRBJ1-1 | TRBV19 | CASSLSGSGGTEAFF | TGTGCCAGTAGCCTTTCGGGCTCCGGAGGCACTGAAGCTTTCTTT
once | . | 15 | TRBJ2-1 | TRBV6-1 | CASSREPDSNNEQFF | TGTGCCAGCAGTCGTGAGCCCGACAGCAACAATGAGCAGTTCTTC
. | TRBD1 | 17 | TRBJ1-2 | TRBV4-2 | CASSPGQGVMSNYGYTF | TGTGCCAGCAGCCCGGGACAGGGGGTTATGTCCAACTATGGCTACACCTTC
once | TRBD1 | 16 | TRBJ2-3 | TRBV28 | CASSLGRDRGPDTQYF | TGTGCCAGCAGTTTGGGCCGGGACAGGGGGCCAGATACGCAGTATTTT
. | TRBD2 | 15 | TRBJ2-7 | TRBV6-5 | CASSYGGLAGEEQYF | TGTGCCAGCAGTTACGGGGGACTAGCGGGGGAAGAGCAGTACTTC
once | TRBD1 | 17 | TRBJ1-6 | TRBV6-1 | CASSDGTGGNDNSPLHF | TGTGCCAGCAGTGATGGCACAGGGGGAAACGATAATTCACCCCTCCACTTT
. | TRBD1 | 15 | TRBJ2-3 | TRBV28 | CASSRDRTLTDTQYF | TGTGCCAGCAGCCGGGACAGGACCCTCACAGATACGCAGTATTTT
. | . | 13 | TRBJ2-1 | TRBV29-1 | CSVLTRSYNEQFF | TGCAGCGTTCTGACTAGGTCCTACAATGAGCAGTTCTTC
few | . | 13 | TRBJ1-1 | TRBV7-6 | CASSPVSGTEAFF | TGTGCCAGCAGCCCTGTGAGTGGCACTGAAGCTTTCTTT
. | TRBD2 | 15 | TRBJ2-7 | TRBV27 | CASSSVAGSSYEQYF | TGTGCCAGCAGTTCCGTAGCGGGGAGCTCCTACGAGCAGTACTTC
. | TRBD2 | 15 | TRBJ2-1 | TRBV7-9 | CASSAGLAGANEQFF | TGTGCCAGCAGCGCGGGACTAGCGGGAGCCAATGAGCAGTTCTTC
. | . | 13 | TRBJ1-1 | TRBV6-5 | CASSYGRGTEAFF | TGTGCCAGCAGTTACGGTAGGGGGACTGAAGCTTTCTTT
few | . | 13 | TRBJ2-7 | TRBV6-6 | CASSYSSSSEQYF | TGTGCCAGCAGTTACTCGAGTAGTTCCGAGCAGTACTTC
once | . | 12 | TRBJ2-3 | TRBV19 | CASSMYGDTQYF | TGTGCCAGTAGTATGTACGGAGATACGCAGTATTTT
. | . | 14 | TRBJ2-7 | TRBV9 | CASSPRQSSYEQYF | TGTGCCAGCAGCCCCCGACAGAGCTCCTACGAGCAGTACTTC
. | . | 17 | TRBJ2-3 | TRBV27 | CAPAIGRGPPNTDTQYF | TGTGCCCCTGCTATCGGGAGAGGACCCCCCAACACAGATACGCAGTATTTT
few | TRBD2 | 16 | TRBJ2-3 | TRBV4-3 | CASSQVGSGITDTQYF | TGCGCCAGCAGCCAAGTGGGTAGCGGGATCACAGATACGCAGTATTTT
. | TRBD2 | 16 | TRBJ2-5 | TRBV7-2 | CASSPEWREAGETQYF | TGTGCCAGCAGCCCGGAGTGGCGGGAGGCCGGGGAGACCCAGTACTTC
. | . | 14 | TRBJ1-1 | TRBV7-9 | CASSSGGSNTEAFF | TGTGCCAGCAGCTCGGGAGGTTCGAACACTGAAGCTTTCTTT
. | TRBD2 | 16 | TRBJ2-5 | TRBV25-1 | CASSVSSGTSGETQYF | TGTGCCAGCAGTGTTTCGTCCGGGACTAGCGGAGAGACCCAGTACTTC
. | . | 15 | TRBJ2-7 | TRBV9 | CASSVAGREVEVQYF | TGTGCCAGCAGCGTAGCAGGCAGGGAGGTCGAGGTGCAGTACTTC
few | . | 12 | TRBJ2-7 | TRBV6-1 | CASRGQFYEQYF | TGTGCCAGCAGAGGACAATTCTACGAGCAGTACTTC
. | . | 14 | TRBJ2-2 | TRBV4-2 | CASSPTRSAGELFF | TGTGCCAGCAGTCCGACTAGATCAGCCGGGGAGCTGTTTTTT